This T cell receptor (beta chain) was sequenced in a study of blood T cell repertoires in COVID-19. Trimming took off 3 bases at V and 7 bases at J, with 22 bases between the two ends. The CDR3 has 16 amino acids. Looked up from germline, CDR1 is LNHNV and CDR2 is YYDKDF (reference sequence). Profiling relied on immunoSEQ multiplex PCR, and the TCRdb table lists in-frame clones only, not all of them. The table lists approximately 150,000 clones, approximately 81% of them singletons. The origin of this receptor is a man in his forties with acute or convalescent COVID-19. The chain combines TRBV15 with TRBJ2-7; tentative D call: TRBD1 (6 bases). The sequencing sample was made of peripheral blood. The CDR3 region has the DNA TGTGCCACCAGCAGGGGTACAGGGTCACCTGCCGGAGAGCAGTACTTC. This translates into CATSRGTGSPAGEQYF.